This TCR beta chain stems from a study of beta chain features in type 1 diabetes. In this sample, this clone turned up a few times. Its antigen remains unknown. Sequenced material consisted of expressed TCRB transcripts (all of the isolated RNA was reverse transcribed). Libraries were prepared by immunoSEQ multiplex PCR; TCRdb keeps only in-frame clonotypes and omits some of them. The sample comprises under 150,000 clones, roughly 10% of which are singletons, and 0.65% to 0.75% rests with the top ten. The CDR3 covers 15 residues. From germline, CDR1 is SGHTA and CDR2 FQGTGA. Trimming removed 5 bases at V and 6 bases at J, with 19 bases between. CD45RO/CCR7/CD25/CD127/CD95/CD27 separated CD4+ naive, central memory, regulatory and stem cell-like memory cells by sorting. Overall study results and limits: Moderate yet significant TCRB CDR3 shortening was seen in Type 1 diabetes patients in all four CD4+ subsets.

The specimen was central memory CD4+ T cells from blood. This receptor was identified in a man aged 30 to 39 with type 1 diabetes. This chain connects TRBV7-3 to TRBJ1-1; D ambiguous. The chain's CDR3 is CASSPTPQSGSEAFF. The CDR3 DNA reads TGTGCCAGCAGCCCCACCCCCCAGAGCGGCTCTGAAGCTTTCTTT.